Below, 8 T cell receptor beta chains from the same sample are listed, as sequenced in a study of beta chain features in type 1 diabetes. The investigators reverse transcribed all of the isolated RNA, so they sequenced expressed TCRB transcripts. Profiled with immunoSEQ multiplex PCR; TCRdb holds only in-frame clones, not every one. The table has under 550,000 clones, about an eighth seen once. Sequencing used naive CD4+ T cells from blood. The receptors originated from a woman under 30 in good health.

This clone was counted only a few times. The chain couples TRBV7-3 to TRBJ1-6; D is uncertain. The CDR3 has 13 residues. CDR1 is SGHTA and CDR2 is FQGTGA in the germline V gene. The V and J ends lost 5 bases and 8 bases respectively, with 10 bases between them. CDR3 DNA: TGTGCCAGCAGCCCCACACACGATTCACCCCTCCACTTT. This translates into CASSPTHDSPLHF. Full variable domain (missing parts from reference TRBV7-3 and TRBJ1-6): GAGVSQTPSNKVTEKGKYVELRCDPISGHTALYWYRQSLGQGPEFLIYFQGTGAADDSGLPNDRFFAVRPEGSVSTLKIQRTERGDSAVYLCASSPTHDSPLHFGNGTRLTVT.

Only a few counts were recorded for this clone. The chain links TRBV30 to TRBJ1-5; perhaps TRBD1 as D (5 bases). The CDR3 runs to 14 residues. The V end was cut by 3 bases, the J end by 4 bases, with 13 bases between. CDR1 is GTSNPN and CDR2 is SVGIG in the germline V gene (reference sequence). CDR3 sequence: CAWSAGTQNQPQHF. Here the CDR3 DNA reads TGTGCCTGGAGCGCCGGGACCCAAAATCAGCCCCAGCATTTT.

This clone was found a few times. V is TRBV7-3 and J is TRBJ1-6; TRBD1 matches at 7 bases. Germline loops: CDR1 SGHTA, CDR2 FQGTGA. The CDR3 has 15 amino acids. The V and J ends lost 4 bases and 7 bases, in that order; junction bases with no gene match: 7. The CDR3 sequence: CASSSTGAENSPLHF. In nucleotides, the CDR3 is TGTGCCAGCAGCTCTACAGGGGCTGAGAATTCACCCCTCCACTTT.

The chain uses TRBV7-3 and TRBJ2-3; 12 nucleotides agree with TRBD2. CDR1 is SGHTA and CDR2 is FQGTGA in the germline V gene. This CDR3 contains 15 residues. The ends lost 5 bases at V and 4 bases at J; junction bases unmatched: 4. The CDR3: CASSLAGGLADTQYF. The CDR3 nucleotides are TGTGCCAGCAGCCTAGCGGGAGGGCTGGCAGATACGCAGTATTTT.

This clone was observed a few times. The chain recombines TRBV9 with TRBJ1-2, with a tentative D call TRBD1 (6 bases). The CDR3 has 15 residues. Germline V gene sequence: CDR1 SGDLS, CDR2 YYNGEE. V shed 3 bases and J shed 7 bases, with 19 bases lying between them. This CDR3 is CASSAEQGRQGGYTF. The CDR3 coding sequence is TGTGCCAGCAGCGCCGAGCAGGGGCGTCAAGGTGGCTACACCTTC.

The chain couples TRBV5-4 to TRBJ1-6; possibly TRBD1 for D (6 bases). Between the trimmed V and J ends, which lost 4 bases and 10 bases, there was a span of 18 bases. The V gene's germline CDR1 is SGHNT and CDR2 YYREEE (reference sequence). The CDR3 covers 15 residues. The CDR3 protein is CASSPGGREASPLHF. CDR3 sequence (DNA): TGTGCCAGCAGCCCGGGGGGCAGGGAAGCCTCACCCCTCCACTTT.

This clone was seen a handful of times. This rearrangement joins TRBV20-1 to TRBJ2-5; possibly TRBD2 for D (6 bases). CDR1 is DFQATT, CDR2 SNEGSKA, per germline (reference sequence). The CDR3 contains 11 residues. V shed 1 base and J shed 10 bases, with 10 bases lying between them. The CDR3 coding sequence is TGCAGTGCTAGAGTGGGAGCGGGCCAGTACTTC. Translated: CSARVGAGQYF.

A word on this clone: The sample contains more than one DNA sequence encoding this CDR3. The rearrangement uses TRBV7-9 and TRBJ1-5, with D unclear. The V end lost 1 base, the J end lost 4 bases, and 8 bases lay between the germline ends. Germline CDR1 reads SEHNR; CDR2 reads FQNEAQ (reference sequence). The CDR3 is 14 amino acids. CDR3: CASSLVGRNQPQHF. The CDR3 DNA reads TGTGCCAGCAGCTTAGTGGGGAGAAATCAGCCCCAGCATTTT.